This T cell receptor (beta chain) was captured by sequencing in a study of cytomegalovirus exposure and HLA in healthy donors. PCR involved 60 Vbeta and 13 Jbeta primers. Some clones are missing from TCRdb's copy, which holds only in-frame ones; the method was immunoSEQ multiplex PCR. The sample has approximately 140,000 clones, approximately 80% seen once. This clone was counted a few times. The CDR3 consists of 16 residues. Looked up from germline, CDR1 is MNHEY and CDR2 is SMNVEV (reference sequence). The V segment lost 3 bases and the J segment 2 bases; nucleotides outside the gene matches: 5. This chain joins TRBV27 and TRBJ2-2; 8 bases match TRBD2. This sequence was found in a man in his forties in good health and CMV-seronegative. The source material was PBMCs. CDR3 amino acids: CASSFSGGHNTGELFF. In nucleotides, the CDR3 is TGTGCCAGCAGTTTTTCGGGAGGGCACAACACCGGGGAGCTGTTTTTT.